This T cell receptor beta chain was identified in a study of cytomegalovirus exposure and HLA in healthy donors. Across the study: Among the roughly 400 genotyped donors, around 81% were placed in the Caucasian-associated ancestry cluster.

The CDR3 loop spans 15 amino acids. Germline V gene lookup returns CDR1 MNHEY and CDR2 SVGAGI. Trimming cost V 2 bases and J 0 bases, with 8 bases left between them. Overall study results and limits: The investigators catalogued about 170 TCR beta chains as cytomegalovirus-associated. For most TCR beta V segments, an earlier analysis put the productive rate at about 87% or about 30% of the time. Reports state that TCR beta sequences accurately predicted most subjects' HLA-A and HLA-B alleles.

The PCR ran on 60 Vbeta and 13 Jbeta primers. Assay used: immunoSEQ multiplex PCR; TCRdb lists only in-frame clones, some missing. The sample has 100,000 to 150,000 clones, 80% seen once. Concerning this clone itself: Its specificity is unknown.

The origin of this receptor is a man aged 40-50 years in good health and CMV-seronegative. Sequencing was carried out using PBMCs. V gene TRBV6-5 combines with J gene TRBJ1-3; the D is unclear. Here the CDR3 reads CASSYGLLSGNTIYF. The CDR3 DNA reads as TGTGCCAGCAGTTACGGTCTACTCTCTGGAAACACCATATATTTT.